The 28 T cell receptor beta chains in this list originate from one sample, sequenced in a study of blood T cell repertoires in COVID-19. The protocol was immunoSEQ multiplex PCR, while the TCRdb copy is restricted to in-frame clones and leaves out a portion. The sample lists under 250,000 clones, approximately 83% occurring once. Sequenced input: peripheral blood. These receptors were obtained from a woman aged 55-75 years with acute or convalescent COVID-19.

The V and J genes are TRBV3-1 (or the pseudogene TRBV3-2) and TRBJ1-2; possibly TRBD1 for D (6 bases). CDR3 length equals 15 residues. Per germline, CDR1 LGHDT and CDR2 YNNKEL (reference sequence). The germline V and J ends were trimmed by 1 base and 5 bases, with 14 bases remaining between them. CDR3 in DNA: TGTGCCAGCAGCCAAGCGATGAGTAGGGGGTATGGCTACACCTTC. Translation: CASSQAMSRGYGYTF.

The chain joins TRBV28 to TRBJ1-5; D is undetermined. This CDR3 is 14 amino acids long. The germline CDR1 and CDR2 sequences are MDHEN and SYDVKM. Trimming took off 10 bases at V and 0 bases at J, with 13 bases between the two ends. This CDR3 is CATSWANSNQPQHF. CDR3 coding DNA: TGTGCCACAAGCTGGGCTAATAGCAATCAGCCCCAGCATTTT.

The rearrangement uses TRBV5-5 and TRBJ1-6; 9 nucleotides match TRBD1. Germline CDR1 SGHKS, CDR2 YYEKEE (reference sequence). J was trimmed by 11 bases and V by 4 bases; bases with no gene match: 13. The CDR3 runs 16 residues. CDR3: CASSTGQGPWRPPLHF. In nucleotides, the CDR3 is TGTGCCAGCAGCACGGGACAGGGTCCCTGGAGGCCACCCCTCCACTTT.

The CDR3 DNA reads TGTGCCAGCACCCAACAGGCCGCTTTGAACACTGAAGCTTTCTTT. It yields the protein CASTQQAALNTEAFF. The rearrangement joins TRBV6-6 to TRBJ1-1; D may be TRBD1 (5 bases). The CDR3 sequence is 15 residues long. The V end was cut by 7 bases, the J end by 0 bases, with 15 bases between. Per germline, CDR1 MNHNY and CDR2 SVGAGI (reference sequence).

V gene TRBV27 combines with J gene TRBJ2-1, with 8 bases fitting TRBD2. The germline CDR1 and CDR2 sequences are MNHEY and SMNVEV (reference sequence). V shed 1 base, J shed 4 bases, and the junction held 3 bases outside the gene matches. The CDR3 extends over 15 amino acids. The CDR3 reads CASSLLPSGYNEQFF. Here the CDR3 DNA reads TGTGCCAGCAGTTTATTGCCTAGCGGGTACAATGAGCAGTTCTTC.

This chain's CDR3 is CSVLQGVNTEAFF. Written as DNA, the CDR3 is TGCAGCGTCCTACAGGGTGTGAACACTGAAGCTTTCTTT. V and J are TRBV29-1 and TRBJ1-1; possibly TRBD1 for D (6 bases). V was shortened by 6 bases and J by 0 bases, with 11 bases between the two germline ends. The germline V gene encodes CDR1 SQVTM and CDR2 ANQGSEA. The CDR3 loop spans 13 amino acids.

The rearrangement joins TRBV19 to TRBJ2-7; D is perhaps TRBD2 (5 bases). CDR1 and CDR2 (germline): LNHDA, SQIVND (reference sequence). The CDR3 has 15 residues. Trimming stripped 5 bases from V and 3 bases from J, with 17 bases between. The CDR3 sequence is CASSYRDTYFYEQYF. The DNA of the CDR3 is TGTGCCAGTAGTTATCGGGATACCTATTTCTACGAGCAGTACTTC.

The J gene is TRBJ2-1, the V gene TRBV11-3; D is possibly TRBD1 (6 bases). Per germline, CDR1 SGHNT and CDR2 YENEEA. The CDR3 has 13 amino acids. The V and J ends lost 4 bases and 9 bases respectively, with 13 bases between them. The CDR3 loop reads CASSWSGGSEQFF. The CDR3 DNA sequence: TGTGCCAGCAGCTGGAGTGGGGGCAGTGAGCAGTTCTTC.

This chain joins TRBV19 and TRBJ2-3, with D possibly TRBD2 on 5 matching bases. Germline V gene sequence: CDR1 LNHDA, CDR2 SQIVND (reference sequence). This CDR3 is 14 amino acids long. V was pared by 4 bases and J by 6 bases, with 14 bases between. The CDR3 loop reads CASSTIGRGDTQYF. DNA of the CDR3: TGTGCCAGTAGTACAATAGGGCGCGGGGATACGCAGTATTTT.

The V call is TRBV29-1, the J call TRBJ2-3; 8 nucleotides align to TRBD2. Germline V gene data show CDR1 as SQVTM and CDR2 as ANQGSEA. With 3 bases clipped from V and 2 bases from J, the junction kept 7 bases outside the gene matches. The CDR3 sequence is 15 residues long. This chain's CDR3 is CSVETGGGNTDTQYF. CDR3 DNA: TGCAGCGTTGAGACCGGCGGGGGGAACACAGATACGCAGTATTTT.

V and J are TRBV6-5 and TRBJ1-2, with 8 bases matching TRBD1. This CDR3 has 13 amino acids. The germline V gene encodes CDR1 MNHEY and CDR2 SVGAGI. The trim removed 8 bases at V and 2 bases at J, leaving 4 bases unmatched. The CDR3 DNA reads as TGTGCCAGCTCAGGGGGCGGAAACTATGGCTACACCTTC. It encodes CASSGGGNYGYTF.

In its sample, this clone was seen a few times. The chain combines TRBV5-1 with TRBJ2-5; TRBD1 matches 9 bases. Germline lookup yields CDR1 SGHRS and CDR2 YFSETQ. Trimming at V came to 4 bases and at J to 7 bases, leaving 8 bases not matched to a gene. The length of the CDR3 is 14 residues. CDR3 coding DNA: TGCGCCAGCAGCGACGGGACAGGGTTTGGGACCCAGTACTTC. As protein: CASSDGTGFGTQYF.

The chain employs TRBV23-1 and TRBJ1-3, with no clear D. TRBV23-1 is an open reading frame whose function is uncertain. The CDR3 sequence is 18 residues long. V was clipped by 3 bases and J by 2 bases, with 20 bases between them. This chain's CDR3 is CASSQPLTWGGPGNTIYF. In DNA form, the CDR3 reads TGCGCCAGCAGTCAGCCTCTGACATGGGGAGGTCCTGGAAACACCATATATTTT.

The chain employs TRBV6-5 and TRBJ1-5, with a weak D call TRBD1 (5 bases). This CDR3 has 15 amino acids. Germline CDR1 MNHEY, CDR2 SVGAGI. V was pared by 5 bases and J by 4 bases, with 15 bases between. CDR3 DNA: TGTGCCAGCAGTCCCATGGGGGGGGTGAATCAGCCCCAGCATTTT. Encoded protein: CASSPMGGVNQPQHF.

Concerning this clone itself: This same CDR3 is encoded by further DNA sequences in the sample. The rearrangement joins TRBV7-2 to TRBJ1-2, with D tentatively TRBD1 (6 bases). The germline gives CDR1 SGHTA, CDR2 FQGNSA. The V and J ends lost 4 bases and 4 bases respectively, with 13 bases between them. CDR3 size: 14 residues. CDR3 nucleotides: TGTGCCAGCAGCTCGTCGGGGGGCAGCTATGGCTACACCTTC. It is translated as CASSSSGGSYGYTF. The entire variable domain, with the rest obtained from reference TRBV7-2 and TRBJ1-2, is as follows: GAGVSQSPSNKVTEKGKDVELRCDPISGHTALYWYRQSLGQGLEFLIYFQGNSAPDKSGLPSDRFSAERTGGSVSTLTIQRTQQEDSAVYLCASSSSGGSYGYTFGSGTRLTVV.

The chain couples TRBV5-4 to TRBJ2-1; TRBD1 matches 9 bases. The V gene's germline CDR1 is SGHNT and CDR2 YYREEE (reference sequence). This CDR3 is built from 15 residues. With 4 bases clipped from V and 7 bases from J, the junction kept 9 bases outside the gene matches. The CDR3 coding sequence is TGTGCCAGCAGCCCCGGGACAGGGTCCCTAAATGAGCAGTTCTTC. Translating gives CASSPGTGSLNEQFF. Using reference TRBV5-4 and TRBJ2-1 for the parts outside the CDR3, the full variable domain is ETGVTQSPTHLIKTRGQQVTLRCSSQSGHNTVSWYQQALGQGPQFIFQYYREEENGRGNFPPRFSGLQFPNYSSELNVNALELDDSALYLCASSPGTGSLNEQFFGPGTRLTVL.

This rearrangement joins TRBV19 to TRBJ1-1, with a tentative D call TRBD1 (6 bases). CDR3 length: 12 residues. V lost 6 bases, J lost 6 bases, and 11 bases lay in between. Germline V gene lookup returns CDR1 LNHDA and CDR2 SQIVND (reference sequence). CDR3 sequence reads: CASRNRAPEAFF. CDR3 nucleotide sequence: TGTGCCAGTAGGAACAGGGCCCCTGAAGCTTTCTTT.

The chain links TRBV3-1 (or the pseudogene TRBV3-2) to TRBJ1-4; 7 positions match TRBD1. V was clipped by 5 bases and J by 0 bases; unmatched bases: 3. The CDR3 is 15 residues long. The V gene's germline CDR1 is LGHDT and CDR2 YNNKEL (reference sequence). CDR3 in DNA: TGTGCCAGCAGCTCAACAGGGGCAACTAATGAAAAACTGTTTTTT. The encoded protein is CASSSTGATNEKLFF.

The J gene is TRBJ2-3, the V gene TRBV6-1; 9 bases align to TRBD1. The ends lost 4 bases at V and 0 bases at J; junction bases unmatched: 5. Germline CDR1 is MNHNS and CDR2 is SASEGT. The CDR3 is made up of 16 amino acids. CDR3 coding DNA: TGTGCCAGCAGTGGCCACAGGGGGCCCAGCACAGATACGCAGTATTTT. It translates to CASSGHRGPSTDTQYF.

This clone occurred a few times. This rearrangement joins TRBV4-1 to TRBJ1-2, with 7 bases matching TRBD1. Trimming at V came to 3 bases and at J to 3 bases, leaving 4 bases not matched to a gene. CDR1 and CDR2 (germline): MGHRA, YSYEKL. The length of the CDR3 is 14 residues. This chain's CDR3 is CASSQDTGDYGYTF. The CDR3 coding sequence is TGCGCCAGCAGCCAGGATACAGGGGACTATGGCTACACCTTC.

The V gene is TRBV12-3 or TRBV12-4, the J gene TRBJ1-2; maybe TRBD1 (5 bases). Trimming removed 8 bases at V and 4 bases at J, with 11 bases between. The CDR3 has 12 residues. The DNA of the CDR3 is TGTGCCAGCGGGGCGGGGATCTATGGCTACACCTTC. Encoded protein: CASGAGIYGYTF.

The chain couples TRBV7-6 to TRBJ2-5; 8 bases align to TRBD2. Germline CDR1 and CDR2: SGHVS and FNYEAQ. Trimming cost V 2 bases and J 0 bases; bases outside gene matches: 5. The CDR3 is 16 residues long. CDR3 region: CASSLLQRGNQETQYF. CDR3 DNA sequence: TGTGCCAGCAGCTTATTACAGCGGGGGAACCAAGAGACCCAGTACTTC. The variable domain in full, with the rest retrieved from reference TRBV7-6 and TRBJ2-5, is GAGVSQSPRYKVTKRGQDVALRCDPISGHVSLYWYRQALGQGPEFLTYFNYEAQQDKSGLPNDRFSAERPEGSISTLTIQRTEQRDSAMYRCASSLLQRGNQETQYFGPGTRLLVL.

The rearrangement links TRBV19 to TRBJ1-5; D gene uncertain. Germline CDR1 reads LNHDA; CDR2 reads SQIVND (reference sequence). V gave up 8 bases and J gave up 6 bases, with 11 bases separating them. The CDR3 consists of 12 residues. The DNA of the CDR3 is TGTGCCAGTGACACGGTCCTTCAGCCCCAGCATTTT. This gives the protein CASDTVLQPQHF. Full variable domain (outside the CDR3, taken from reference TRBV19 and TRBJ1-5): DGGITQSPKYLFRKEGQNVTLSCEQNLNHDAMYWYRQDPGQGLRLIYYSQIVNDFQKGDIAEGYSVSREKKESFPLTVTSAQKNPTAFYLCASDTVLQPQHFGDGTRLSIL.

This clone was seen more than once but under ten times. The sample contains more than one DNA sequence encoding this CDR3. The V gene is TRBV5-1, the J gene TRBJ1-1, with D unresolved. Germline CDR1 and CDR2: SGHRS and YFSETQ. V was shortened by 3 bases and J by 0 bases, with 6 bases between the two germline ends. The CDR3 is 13 residues long. This CDR3 is CASSSGVNTEAFF. DNA for the CDR3: TGCGCCAGCAGCTCCGGAGTGAACACTGAAGCTTTCTTT.

This clone was recorded a few times. Other DNA sequences in this sample translate to the same CDR3. The V call is TRBV9, the J call TRBJ1-1; D is uncertain. The CDR3 covers 14 residues. V was clipped by 0 bases and J by 1 base, with 7 bases between them. The germline V gene encodes CDR1 SGDLS and CDR2 YYNGEE. The CDR3 DNA is TGTGCCAGCAGCGTAGTATCAGGGAACACTGAAGCTTTCTTT. This translates into CASSVVSGNTEAFF.

The chain carries TRBV28 and TRBJ1-1; the D gene is possibly TRBD1 (5 bases). V lost 6 bases to trimming and J lost 6 bases, with 17 bases between them. In germline, CDR1 is MDHEN, CDR2 SYDVKM. CDR3 length equals 14 residues. The CDR3, as DNA: TGTGCCAGCAGGATCCAGGGTAATATGCCTGAAGCTTTCTTT. It encodes CASRIQGNMPEAFF. Complete variable domain (other parts from reference TRBV28 and TRBJ1-1): DVKVTQSSRYLVKRTGEKVFLECVQDMDHENMFWYRQDPGLGLRLIYFSYDVKMKEKGDIPEGYSVSREKKERFSLILESASTNQTSMYLCASRIQGNMPEAFFGQGTRLTVV.

V usage is TRBV2 and J usage is TRBJ1-5; 8 bases fit TRBD1. The germline V gene encodes CDR1 SNHLY and CDR2 FYNNEI. This CDR3 region has 14 residues. The V segment lost 6 bases and the J segment 6 bases; nucleotides outside the gene matches: 7. The CDR3 is CASRDRVPGQPQHF. The CDR3 DNA reads as TGTGCCAGCAGGGACAGGGTCCCAGGTCAGCCCCAGCATTTT.

The genes are TRBV7-2 and TRBJ1-1; 7 bases are a match to TRBD1. CDR1 and CDR2 (germline): SGHTA, FQGNSA. V lost 2 bases and J lost 0; bases outside the gene matches: 12. The CDR3 is made up of 18 amino acids. The CDR3 DNA sequence: TGTGCCAGCAGCTTACTTCAGGGCAGGGGGAGTATGAACACTGAAGCTTTCTTT. Translating it yields CASSLLQGRGSMNTEAFF.